This TCR beta chain was documented in a study of shared clonotypes between healthy human individuals. Libraries were prepared by immunoSEQ multiplex PCR; TCRdb keeps only in-frame clonotypes and omits some of them. The table shows about 2 million clones, with less than 95% occurring only once. Per the germline V gene, CDR1 is SGHDT and CDR2 is YYEEEE. The V end was cut by 3 bases, the J end by 7 bases, with 17 bases between. The CDR3 covers 16 residues. Naivety among CD8 cells was defined by CD45RO negativity and positive CCR7 selection, thereby excluding terminally differentiated effector memory CD45RA+ cells. This clone came up once.

The receptor was derived from a man between 18 and 35 years old in good health. V gene TRBV5-6 combines with J gene TRBJ1-6; D is uncertain. What was sequenced was naive CD8+ T cells sorted from blood. In DNA, the CDR3 is TGTGCCAGCAGCTCCTGGACCGCGATCCCGAATTCACCCCTCCACTTT. Protein product: CASSSWTAIPNSPLHF.